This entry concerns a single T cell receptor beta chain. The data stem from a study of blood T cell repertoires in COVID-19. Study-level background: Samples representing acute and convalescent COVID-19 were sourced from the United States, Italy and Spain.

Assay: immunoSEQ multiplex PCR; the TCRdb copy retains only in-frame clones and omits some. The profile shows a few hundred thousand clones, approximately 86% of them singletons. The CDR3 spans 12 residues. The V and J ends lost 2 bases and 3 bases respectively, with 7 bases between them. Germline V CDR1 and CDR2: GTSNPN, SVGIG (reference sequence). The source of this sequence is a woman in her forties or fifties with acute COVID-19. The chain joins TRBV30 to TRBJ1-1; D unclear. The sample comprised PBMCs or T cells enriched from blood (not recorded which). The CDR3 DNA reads TGTGCCTGGAGTCGGACTGACACTGAAGCTTTCTTT. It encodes CAWSRTDTEAFF.